This is a list of T cell receptor beta chains from one sample in a study of blood T cell repertoires in COVID-19. Libraries were prepared by immunoSEQ multiplex PCR; TCRdb keeps only in-frame clonotypes and omits some of them. The sample includes approximately 280,000 clones, 82% of them seen just once. Input material: PBMCs or T cells enriched from blood (not recorded which). These receptors came from a middle-aged man who had been exposed to COVID-19. Both conserved end residues are trimmed from each CDR3.

V,CDR3
TRBV29-1,SVAPLVTGSTYEQY
TRBV30,AWSVGGYQPQH
TRBV4-1,ASSQGGWTEAF
TRBV30,AWQMMGRDGQY
TRBV4-1,ASSRLLAGLYNEQF
TRBV5-4,ASSSSGPEQF
TRBV5-8,ASSTGTLFVEQY
TRBV6-5,ASSYGGGSQSYEQY
TRBV19,ASSRAAQGGETQY
TRBV28,ASSLYQNREARNEQF
TRBV12-5,ASGSEKAGGVSYNEQF
TRBV7-9,ASSLGGLAEVMPQH
TRBV10-3,AMGTSLNTGELF
TRBV12-3/TRBV12-4,ASSLTDTEAF
TRBV18,ASSPPVQAMQF
TRBV18,ASSPPADRHTIY
TRBV12-5,ASAPGTQRDQPQH
TRBV21-1,ASSKDSYSNQPQH